This T cell receptor (beta chain) was identified during a study of PD-L1 blockade in urothelial cancer. The CDR3 sequence is 13 residues long. From germline, CDR1 is GTSNPN and CDR2 SVGIG (reference sequence). Trimming pared 0 bases from V and 2 bases from J, leaving 7 bases between. Profiled with immunoSEQ multiplex PCR; TCRdb holds only in-frame clones, not every one. The sample includes some 40,000 clones, approximately 83% of them seen just once. The clonotype originates from a man between 60 and 75 years old with urothelial cancer. This specimen consisted of PBMCs, obtained around atezolizumab (anti-PD-L1) treatment. The chain uses TRBV30 and TRBJ1-1; D unclear. Here the CDR3 DNA reads TGTGCCTGGAGTGTGGGCCTTAACACTGAAGCTTTCTTT. This gives the protein CAWSVGLNTEAFF.